Listed below are T cell receptor beta chains from one sample, sequenced in a study of shared clonotypes between healthy human individuals. TCRdb's copy holds only in-frame clones and misses some; the assay was immunoSEQ multiplex PCR. The sample comprises approximately 810,000 clones, around 93% of which are singletons, and nearly 25% rests with the top ten. Sequencing input: naive CD8+ T cells sorted from blood. All receptors derive from a man aged 25-45 years in good health. The CDR3 runs from the conserved cysteine through the conserved F or W. A D gene is named only where the DNA matches it firmly. Size values are once, few and many counts, or a class for expanded clones, and some rows have none.

cdr3_nt	cdr3_aa	j_call	v_call	d_call	clone_size
TGTGCCAGCAGTGAAACCGGGACACCTTATCGCTACACCTTC	CASSETGTPYRYTF	TRBJ1-2	TRBV6-1	.	.
TGCGCCAGCAGTGAGGGGCTAAAAACAGATACGCAGTATTTT	CASSEGLKTDTQYF	TRBJ2-3	TRBV10-1	.	.
TGTGCCAGCAGTTCTTCCTGGGGACTCACCGGGGAGCTGTTTTTT	CASSSSWGLTGELFF	TRBJ2-2	TRBV27	.	.
TGTGCCAGCAGCTTAACAGAGGGTAGGGCCTACGAGCAGTACTTC	CASSLTEGRAYEQYF	TRBJ2-7	TRBV7-3	.	once
TGTGCCATCAGTGGGGCGGACAGGCAGGGCGCCGGGGAGCTGTTTTTT	CAISGADRQGAGELFF	TRBJ2-2	TRBV10-3	TRBD1	.
TGTGCCAGCAGCACTCACATGAGACTAGTATTTAATGAGCAGTTCTTC	CASSTHMRLVFNEQFF	TRBJ2-1	TRBV27	.	.
TGCGCCAGCAGCTCGACCGGACTAGCGGCCACAGATACGCAGTATTTT	CASSSTGLAATDTQYF	TRBJ2-3	TRBV5-1	TRBD2	.
TGTGCCAGCAGCTTAGAGGAGGCGGGAGTCCATGAGCAGTTCTTC	CASSLEEAGVHEQFF	TRBJ2-1	TRBV7-9	TRBD2	.
TGTGCCAGCAGCGTAGAAGCGCATACCTACGAGCAGTACTTC	CASSVEAHTYEQYF	TRBJ2-7	TRBV9	.	.
TGTGCCAGCAGTGAGCAGGGGCCGAACACCGGGGAGCTGTTTTTT	CASSEQGPNTGELFF	TRBJ2-2	TRBV6-1	.	.
TGTGCCAGCAGCTTATGGACAGGGGAAAACATTCAGTACTTC	CASSLWTGENIQYF	TRBJ2-4	TRBV7-8	TRBD1	.
TGTGCCAGCAGCACTACTAGGGGGGGATCGCGGGAGACCCAGTACTTC	CASSTTRGGSRETQYF	TRBJ2-5	TRBV7-9	.	once
TGCGCCAGCAGCTTGGACGGGAAGGGACCCTACGAGCAGTACTTC	CASSLDGKGPYEQYF	TRBJ2-7	TRBV5-1	.	.
TGTGCCAGCAGTTCCCAGCAGGGTTACGAGCAGTACTTC	CASSSQQGYEQYF	TRBJ2-7	TRBV28	.	.
TGTGCCAGCAGCTTAGCGGAGGGGGCGGATGGCTACACCTTC	CASSLAEGADGYTF	TRBJ1-2	TRBV7-9	TRBD1	.
TGTGCCAGCAGTTCAAACACAGATACGCAGTATTTT	CASSSNTDTQYF	TRBJ2-3	TRBV27	.	few
TGTGCCAGCAGCTTAGATGGGGCGTCGGCCCAGTACTTC	CASSLDGASAQYF	TRBJ2-5	TRBV7-6	.	.
TGTGCCAGCAGCTTAGAGGCCGAGCAGTTCTTC	CASSLEAEQFF	TRBJ2-1	TRBV7-9	.	.
TGTGCCAGCAGCTTAGGTCTTGACCCAGATACGCAGTATTTT	CASSLGLDPDTQYF	TRBJ2-3	TRBV7-2	.	.
TGTGCCAGCAGTTACGGCGCGGGAGTCTACAATGAGCAGTTCTTC	CASSYGAGVYNEQFF	TRBJ2-1	TRBV6-5	TRBD2	.
TGTGCCAGCCATGGACTAGCGGGCTTACAAGAGACCCAGTACTTC	CASHGLAGLQETQYF	TRBJ2-5	TRBV6-4	TRBD2	.
TGTGCCAGCAGCCGTAGCGGGAGTCCCTACAATGAGCAGTTCTTC	CASSRSGSPYNEQFF	TRBJ2-1	TRBV7-9	TRBD2	.
TGTGCCAGCAGCGGCAGGGGTCCAGATACGCAGTATTTT	CASSGRGPDTQYF	TRBJ2-3	TRBV25-1	.	.
TGTGCCAGTAAGCCGGCGGGACTCTACGAGCAGTACTTC	CASKPAGLYEQYF	TRBJ2-7	TRBV19	.	.
TGTGCCAGCAGCTTCAGGGGGTTCTTTGTGACTTCGGACACTGAAGCTTTCTTT	CASSFRGFFVTSDTEAFF	TRBJ1-1	TRBV5-6	TRBD1	.
TGTGCCAGCAGTCGAGGGACAGCCACAGATACGCAGTATTTT	CASSRGTATDTQYF	TRBJ2-3	TRBV6-5	TRBD1	.
TGTGCCAGCAGTTTACTCGGGGTTGAGGGCAATCAGCCCCAGCATTTT	CASSLLGVEGNQPQHF	TRBJ1-5	TRBV27	.	.
TGTGCCAGCACATTTGTCCGCACAGATACGCAGTATTTT	CASTFVRTDTQYF	TRBJ2-3	TRBV6-1	.	.
TGTGCCAGCAGAGACTACGAGCAGTACTTC	CASRDYEQYF	TRBJ2-7	TRBV7-3	.	.
TGTGCCAGCAGTCGGACTAGCGGCAGAGCGGAGACCCAGTACTTC	CASSRTSGRAETQYF	TRBJ2-5	TRBV11-2	TRBD2	.
TGTGCCAGCAGCCAAGAGGGGGTAGAGTCTTGGTATGGCTACACCTTC	CASSQEGVESWYGYTF	TRBJ1-2	TRBV4-2	.	few
TGTGCCAGCAGTTCGTTCGACCTCCCAGGACAGTCACACTATGGCTACACCTTC	CASSSFDLPGQSHYGYTF	TRBJ1-2	TRBV27	.	.
TGTGCCAGCAGCGTATTGGGGGGCACTTACAATGAGCAGTTCTTC	CASSVLGGTYNEQFF	TRBJ2-1	TRBV9	.	.
TGTGCCTGGCTCATGGCGGGGGGCTCCGGGGAGCTGTTTTTT	CAWLMAGGSGELFF	TRBJ2-2	TRBV30	TRBD2	.
TGTGCCAGCAGTTACAGGGAGGACGGGGAGCTGTTTTTT	CASSYREDGELFF	TRBJ2-2	TRBV6-9	.	.
TGCGCCAGCAGCCAAGATTCAGGGTTAGAGACCCAGTACTTC	CASSQDSGLETQYF	TRBJ2-5	TRBV4-1	.	.
TGTGCCAGCAGTTTGCACAGTTCCTACGAGCAGTACTTC	CASSLHSSYEQYF	TRBJ2-7	TRBV28	.	.
TGTGCCAGCAGCCAAATCCCCGGGAGCTCCTACGAGCAGTACTTC	CASSQIPGSSYEQYF	TRBJ2-7	TRBV14	.	.
TGTGCCAGCAGCTTAGGAACGACAGGAGCCGTAAACACTGAAGCTTTCTTT	CASSLGTTGAVNTEAFF	TRBJ1-1	TRBV7-9	.	.
TGTGCCAGCAGCTTAGCGCGGGTTCGTGCAGGGGCCCAGGAGACCCAGTACTTC	CASSLARVRAGAQETQYF	TRBJ2-5	TRBV7-2	.	.
TGCGCCAGCAGCCGCCAGAAGGGACTAGCGTCAGATACGCAGTATTTT	CASSRQKGLASDTQYF	TRBJ2-3	TRBV4-1	TRBD2	.
TGTGCCAGCAGCGCCATCGGCAGGGGGATTACCTATGGCTACACCTTC	CASSAIGRGITYGYTF	TRBJ1-2	TRBV7-9	TRBD1	.
TGTGCCAGCAGTTTATTGCGCCAAGAGACCCAGTACTTC	CASSLLRQETQYF	TRBJ2-5	TRBV28	.	once
TGTGCCAGCAGTCACGAACCCGGCGCGCGGTACGAGCAGTACTTC	CASSHEPGARYEQYF	TRBJ2-7	TRBV7-9	.	.
TGTGCCAGCAGTGAAAGGGTAGATGAGCAGTTCTTC	CASSERVDEQFF	TRBJ2-1	TRBV2	.	.
TGTGCCAGCTATACAGGAGACTCCTACAATGAGCAGTTCTTC	CASYTGDSYNEQFF	TRBJ2-1	TRBV27	.	once
TGTGCCAGCAGCCCAGGACTAGCGGGAGAAGAGACCCAGTACTTC	CASSPGLAGEETQYF	TRBJ2-5	TRBV9	TRBD2	.
TGTGCCAGCAGCGTAGGACAGGGGGAAAATGAGCAGTTCTTC	CASSVGQGENEQFF	TRBJ2-1	TRBV9	TRBD1	.
TGTGCCAGCAGCTATCGGGGGGGCCCACCCCCCTACGAGCAGTACTTC	CASSYRGGPPPYEQYF	TRBJ2-7	TRBV7-9	TRBD2	.
TGCGCCAGCAGTGCTGGTAGCGGGAATCTCGATGAGCAGTTCTTC	CASSAGSGNLDEQFF	TRBJ2-1	TRBV10-2	TRBD2	.
TGTGCCAGCACAGAGGATGGGGTCGGGGCAGATACGCAGTATTTT	CASTEDGVGADTQYF	TRBJ2-3	TRBV27	.	.